This TCR beta chain appears in the sequencing data of a study of blood T cell repertoires in COVID-19. TCRdb's table, derived via immunoSEQ multiplex PCR, lists solely in-frame clones and lacks some. The table has roughly 23,000 clones, about 90% seen once; the top ten hold 2.5% to 3.5%. Germline CDR1 reads SGDLS; CDR2 reads YYNGEE. CDR3 length: 14 amino acids. V was trimmed by 3 bases and J by 7 bases, leaving 14 bases between them. Material: peripheral blood. This chain links TRBV9 with TRBJ1-3; perhaps TRBD1 as D (5 bases). This clonotype was sampled from a woman in her seventies with active COVID-19. The CDR3 coding sequence is TGTGCCAGCAGCGGAACGTTCGGGGGGAACACCATATATTTT. Its translation: CASSGTFGGNTIYF.